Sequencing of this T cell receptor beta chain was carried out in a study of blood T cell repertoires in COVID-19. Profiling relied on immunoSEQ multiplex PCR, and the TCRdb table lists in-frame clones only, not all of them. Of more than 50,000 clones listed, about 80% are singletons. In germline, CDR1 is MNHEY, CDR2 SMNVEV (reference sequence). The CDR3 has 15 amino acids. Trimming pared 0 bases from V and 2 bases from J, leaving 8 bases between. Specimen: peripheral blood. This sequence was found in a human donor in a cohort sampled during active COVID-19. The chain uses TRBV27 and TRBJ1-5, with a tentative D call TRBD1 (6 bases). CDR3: CASSLSRQGNQPQHF. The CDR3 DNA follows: TGTGCCAGCAGTTTATCGAGACAGGGCAATCAGCCCCAGCATTTT.